This section outlines one T cell receptor beta chain sequence together with its context. Its antigen is unidentified. V gave up 1 base and J gave up 4 bases; unmatched junction bases: 6. The CDR3 covers 17 residues. Germline-derived CDR1 and CDR2 are SGHKS and YYEKEE (reference sequence). This sample was included in a study of cytomegalovirus exposure and HLA in healthy donors. The primer mix had 60 Vbeta and 13 Jbeta primers. Sequencing used immunoSEQ multiplex PCR; TCRdb keeps in-frame clones, though not all of them. Found here are around 150,000 clones, more than 60% of them singletons; the top ten hold about 1.7%. Whole-study findings and limits: The classifier, whose performance was assessed in both the original and validation cohorts, reportedly diagnosed cytomegalovirus status with high specificity and sensitivity. Analyses of presence and absence presupposed an approximately uniform sequencing depth across donors. CMV antigen specificity of a few CMV-associated chains was confirmed in vitro. TCR beta chains associated with HLA were, in a later analysis, more clonally expanded than equally common others.

The TCR was taken from a male donor in good health and CMV-seronegative. The sample comprised PBMCs. The genes are TRBV5-5 and TRBJ2-1; 12 positions agree with TRBD1. DNA for the CDR3: TGTGCCAGCAGCTTGTCTCCGGGACAGGGGGCGTACAATGAGCAGTTCTTC. It encodes CASSLSPGQGAYNEQFF.